Listed below are T cell receptor beta chains from one sample, sequenced in a study of shared T cell receptors in the human thymus. TCRdb's copy holds only in-frame clones and misses some; the assay was immunoSEQ multiplex PCR. Of more than 550,000 clones listed, approximately 87% are singletons. These same records also appear under a second study, on human thymus T cells.

The sequenced material came from thymocytes. These receptors came from a boy under three years old with a congenital heart defect. Both conserved end residues are part of each CDR3. D genes are given only for firm matches. The size entry is marked missing in some rows and otherwise reads once, few, many or a size class.

size | J | V | D | CDR3 | DNA
. | TRBJ1-4 | TRBV5-6 | . | CASSLQGPSVNEKLFF | TGTGCCAGCAGCTTACAGGGACCGAGTGTTAATGAAAAACTGTTTTTT
. | TRBJ2-3 | TRBV7-8 | TRBD1 | CASSLEGGGTDTQYF | TGTGCCAGCAGCTTAGAAGGGGGCGGCACAGATACGCAGTATTTT
. | TRBJ1-4 | TRBV5-6 | . | CASSGSQTTNEKLFF | TGTGCCAGCAGCGGGAGCCAGACAACTAATGAAAAACTGTTTTTT
. | TRBJ2-7 | TRBV9 | . | CASSPGDHYEQYF | TGTGCCAGCAGCCCTGGAGATCACTACGAGCAGTACTTC
. | TRBJ2-1 | TRBV29-1 | . | CSVSPGRNEQFF | TGCAGCGTTTCTCCAGGGCGCAATGAGCAGTTCTTC
. | TRBJ2-7 | TRBV28 | TRBD1 | CASTNTTPEGQAESGQYF | TGTGCCAGCACAAACACTACCCCCGAGGGACAGGCAGAGAGTGGGCAGTACTTC
. | TRBJ1-5 | TRBV2 | TRBD1 | CASSEATPGQGSNQPQHF | TGTGCCAGCAGTGAAGCCACTCCGGGACAGGGGAGCAATCAGCCCCAGCATTTT
. | TRBJ1-1 | TRBV11-3 | TRBD1 | CASSPRMCRTGWATEAFF | TGTGCCAGCAGCCCCCGGATGTGTAGGACAGGGTGGGCCACTGAAGCTTTCTTT
. | TRBJ2-7 | TRBV28 | TRBD1 | CASGRQGSAREQYF | TGTGCCAGCGGTAGACAGGGATCGGCTCGGGAGCAGTACTTC
. | TRBJ1-5 | TRBV15 | TRBD1 | CATSRVTGEQGALNKQPQHF | TGTGCCACCAGCAGAGTTACCGGGGAACAGGGGGCGCTTAATAAGCAGCCCCAGCATTTT
. | TRBJ1-2 | TRBV5-4 | . | CASSTGGGTVNYGYTF | TGTGCCAGCAGCACAGGAGGTGGGACTGTAAACTATGGCTACACCTTC
. | TRBJ2-1 | TRBV28 | TRBD2 | CASSPPTSGSSNEQFF | TGTGCCAGCAGTCCACCGACTAGCGGGAGTTCCAATGAGCAGTTCTTC
. | TRBJ2-7 | TRBV28 | TRBD2 | CASSSGERSYEQYF | TGTGCCAGCAGTAGCGGGGAGCGGTCCTACGAGCAGTACTTC
. | TRBJ2-7 | TRBV12-5 | . | CASGLVNGSGSYEQYF | TGTGCTAGTGGTTTGGTAAACGGGAGTGGGTCCTACGAGCAGTACTTC
. | TRBJ2-7 | TRBV4-2 | . | CASSQDLVRAAYEQYF | TGTGCCAGCAGCCAAGATCTCGTGCGGGCCGCCTACGAGCAGTACTTC
once | TRBJ2-5 | TRBV28 | . | CASRAEGRQETQYF | TGTGCCAGCAGGGCTGAGGGCAGACAAGAGACCCAGTACTTC
. | TRBJ2-1 | TRBV27 | . | CASSSGQPKEGEQFF | TGTGCCAGCAGTTCAGGACAGCCAAAAGAGGGTGAGCAGTTCTTC
. | TRBJ2-3 | TRBV29-1 | . | CSVEGTRATDTQYF | TGCAGCGTTGAAGGAACCAGGGCCACAGATACGCAGTATTTT
. | TRBJ2-3 | TRBV5-5 | TRBD2 | CASSLEGLAVSTDTQYF | TGTGCCAGCAGCTTGGAGGGACTAGCGGTTAGCACAGATACGCAGTATTTT
. | TRBJ2-3 | TRBV5-4 | . | CASSPKPPSQGTDTQYF | TGTGCCAGCAGCCCTAAACCCCCCAGCCAGGGGACAGATACGCAGTATTTT
once | TRBJ2-7 | TRBV9 | . | CASSVGGGGADDTKQYF | TGTGCCAGCAGCGTAGGCGGAGGGGGGGCAGACGATACGAAGCAGTACTTC
. | TRBJ1-6 | TRBV27 | TRBD1 | CASRLSPGQVPSSYNSPLHF | TGTGCCAGCAGGCTGTCCCCGGGACAGGTCCCAAGCTCCTATAATTCACCCCTCCACTTT
. | TRBJ2-5 | TRBV2 | . | CASSEARRKEETQYF | TGTGCCAGCAGTGAAGCGCGGCGTAAGGAAGAGACCCAGTACTTC
. | TRBJ2-1 | TRBV4-3 | . | CASSQGGTEQFF | TGCGCCAGCAGCCAAGGGGGGACAGAGCAGTTCTTC
. | TRBJ1-5 | TRBV4-3 | . | CASSRERLNQPQHF | TGCGCCAGCAGCCGGGAGAGGCTCAATCAGCCCCAGCATTTT
. | TRBJ2-4 | TRBV5-8 | TRBD1 | CASSRRTGGLPKNIQYF | TGTGCCAGCAGCCGACGGACAGGGGGCTTACCCAAAAACATTCAGTACTTC
. | TRBJ2-1 | TRBV15 | . | CATSRDGSGSYNEQFF | TGTGCCACCAGCAGAGACGGATCGGGGTCCTACAATGAGCAGTTCTTC
. | TRBJ2-1 | TRBV6-5 | TRBD2 | CASSPTEREGLGSFF | TGTGCCAGCAGTCCCACTGAGCGGGAGGGCCTGGGGTCGTTCTTC
. | TRBJ1-2 | TRBV2 | TRBD1 | CASSEREGQQYGYTF | TGTGCCAGCAGTGAAAGAGAGGGACAGCAATATGGCTACACCTTC
. | TRBJ1-2 | TRBV30 | TRBD1 | CAWWDRGKLDYGYTF | TGTGCCTGGTGGGACAGGGGAAAACTTGACTATGGCTACACCTTC
. | TRBJ1-4 | TRBV6-1 | . | CASSAAGEKLFF | TGTGCCAGCAGTGCCGCAGGCGAAAAACTGTTTTTT
. | TRBJ2-2 | TRBV13 | . | CASSLGPHRGDTGELFF | TGTGCCAGCAGCTTAGGCCCCCACCGCGGGGACACCGGGGAGCTGTTTTTT
. | TRBJ2-7 | TRBV11-2 | TRBD1 | CASAKQGVFTYEQYF | TGTGCCAGCGCTAAGCAGGGGGTCTTTACCTACGAGCAGTACTTC
. | TRBJ1-2 | TRBV11-2 | . | CASSEFEVNYGYTF | TGTGCCAGCAGCGAGTTCGAGGTTAACTATGGCTACACCTTC
. | TRBJ1-5 | TRBV5-6 | . | CASSLSSNSNQPQHF | TGTGCCAGCAGCTTGTCCAGTAACAGCAATCAGCCCCAGCATTTT